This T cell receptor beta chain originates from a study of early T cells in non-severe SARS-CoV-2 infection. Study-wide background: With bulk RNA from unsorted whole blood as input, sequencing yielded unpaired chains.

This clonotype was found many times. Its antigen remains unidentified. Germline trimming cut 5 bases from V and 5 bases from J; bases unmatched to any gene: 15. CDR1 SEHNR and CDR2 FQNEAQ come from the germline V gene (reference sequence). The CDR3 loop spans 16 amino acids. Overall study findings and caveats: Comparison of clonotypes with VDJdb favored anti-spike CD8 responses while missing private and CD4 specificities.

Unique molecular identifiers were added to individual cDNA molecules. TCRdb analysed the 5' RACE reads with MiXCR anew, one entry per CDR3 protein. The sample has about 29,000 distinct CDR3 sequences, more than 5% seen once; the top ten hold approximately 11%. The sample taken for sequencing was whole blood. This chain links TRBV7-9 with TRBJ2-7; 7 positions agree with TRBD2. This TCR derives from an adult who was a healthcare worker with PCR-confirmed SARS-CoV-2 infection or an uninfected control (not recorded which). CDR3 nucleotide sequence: TGTGCCAGCAGCCTCAGCTCGAATGAGGCGGGAGACGAGCAGTACTTC. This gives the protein CASSLSSNEAGDEQYF.